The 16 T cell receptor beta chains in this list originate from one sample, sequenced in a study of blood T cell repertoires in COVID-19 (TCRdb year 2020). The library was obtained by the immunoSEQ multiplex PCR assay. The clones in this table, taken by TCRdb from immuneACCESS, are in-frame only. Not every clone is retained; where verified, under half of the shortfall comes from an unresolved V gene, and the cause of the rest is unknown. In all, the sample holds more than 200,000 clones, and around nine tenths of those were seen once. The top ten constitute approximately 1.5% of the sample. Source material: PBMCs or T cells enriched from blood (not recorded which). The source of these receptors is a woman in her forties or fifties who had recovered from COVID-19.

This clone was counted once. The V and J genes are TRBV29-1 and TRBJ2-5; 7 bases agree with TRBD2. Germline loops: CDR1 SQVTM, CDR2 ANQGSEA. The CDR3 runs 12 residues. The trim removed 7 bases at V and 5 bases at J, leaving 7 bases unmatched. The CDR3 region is CSAQGTTETQYF. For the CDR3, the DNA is TGCAGCGCTCAAGGGACTACGGAGACCCAGTACTTC. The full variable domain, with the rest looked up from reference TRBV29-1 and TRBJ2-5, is SAVISQKPSRDICQRGTSLTIQCQVDSQVTMMFWYRQQPGQSLTLIATANQGSEATYESGFVIDKFPISRPNLTFSTLTVSNMSPEDSSIYLCSAQGTTETQYFGPGTRLLVL.

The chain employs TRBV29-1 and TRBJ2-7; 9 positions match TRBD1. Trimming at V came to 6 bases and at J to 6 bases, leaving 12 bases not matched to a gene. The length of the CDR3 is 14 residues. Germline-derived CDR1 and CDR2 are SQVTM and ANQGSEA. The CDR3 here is CSVRWTGVPSEQYF. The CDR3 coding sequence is TGCAGCGTCCGATGGACAGGGGTGCCGTCCGAGCAGTACTTC.

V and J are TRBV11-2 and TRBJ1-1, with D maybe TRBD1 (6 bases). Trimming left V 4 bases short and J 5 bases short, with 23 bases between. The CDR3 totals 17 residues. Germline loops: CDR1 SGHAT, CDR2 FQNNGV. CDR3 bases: TGTGCCAGCAGCTCGGCCACCCCGGGGGGGCGCGGGACTGAAGCTTTCTTT. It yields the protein CASSSATPGGRGTEAFF.

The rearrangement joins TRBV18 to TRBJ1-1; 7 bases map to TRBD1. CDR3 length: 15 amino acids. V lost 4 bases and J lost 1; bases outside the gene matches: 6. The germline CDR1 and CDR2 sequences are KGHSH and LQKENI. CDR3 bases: TGTGCCAGCTCACTCGGGACAGCAAAGAACACTGAAGCTTTCTTT. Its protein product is CASSLGTAKNTEAFF. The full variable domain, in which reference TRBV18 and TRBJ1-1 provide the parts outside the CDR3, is NAGVMQNPRHLVRRRGQEARLRCSPMKGHSHVYWYRQLPEEGLKFMVYLQKENIIDESGMPKERFSAEFPKEGPSILRIQQVVRGDSAAYFCASSLGTAKNTEAFFGQGTRLTVV.

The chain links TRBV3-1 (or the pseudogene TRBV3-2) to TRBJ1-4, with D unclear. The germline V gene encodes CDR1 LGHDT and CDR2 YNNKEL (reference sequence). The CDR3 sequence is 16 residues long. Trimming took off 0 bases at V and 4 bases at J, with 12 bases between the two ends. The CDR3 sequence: CASSQDLRQRNEKLFF. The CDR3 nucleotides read TGTGCCAGCAGCCAAGATCTTCGGCAGCGTAATGAAAAACTGTTTTTT.

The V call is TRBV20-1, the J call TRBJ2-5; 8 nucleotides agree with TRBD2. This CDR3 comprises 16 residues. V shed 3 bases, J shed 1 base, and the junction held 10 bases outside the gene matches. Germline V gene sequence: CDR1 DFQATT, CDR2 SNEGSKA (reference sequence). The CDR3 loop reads CSASRGSGTTQETQYF. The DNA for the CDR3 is TGCAGTGCTAGTCGAGGTAGCGGGACGACCCAAGAGACCCAGTACTTC.

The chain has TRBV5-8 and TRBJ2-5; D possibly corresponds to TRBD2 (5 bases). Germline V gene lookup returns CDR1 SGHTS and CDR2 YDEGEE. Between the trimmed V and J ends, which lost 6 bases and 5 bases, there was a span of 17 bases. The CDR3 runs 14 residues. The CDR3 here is CASIKRAGSETQYF. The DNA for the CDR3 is TGTGCCAGCATCAAACGGGCGGGTTCGGAGACCCAGTACTTC.

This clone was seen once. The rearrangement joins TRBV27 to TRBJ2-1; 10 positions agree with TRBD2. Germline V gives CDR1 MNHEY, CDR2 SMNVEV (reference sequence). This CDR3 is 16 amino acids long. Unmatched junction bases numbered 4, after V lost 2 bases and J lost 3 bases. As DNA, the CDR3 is TGTGCCAGCAGTTTAAGACTAGCGGGTCTCTACAATGAGCAGTTCTTC. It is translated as CASSLRLAGLYNEQFF.

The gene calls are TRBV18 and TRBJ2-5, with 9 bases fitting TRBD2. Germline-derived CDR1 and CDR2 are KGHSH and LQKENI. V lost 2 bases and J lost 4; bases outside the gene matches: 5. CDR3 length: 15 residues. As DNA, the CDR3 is TGTGCCAGCTCACCAGTGACTAGCGGAACAGAGACCCAGTACTTC. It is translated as CASSPVTSGTETQYF.

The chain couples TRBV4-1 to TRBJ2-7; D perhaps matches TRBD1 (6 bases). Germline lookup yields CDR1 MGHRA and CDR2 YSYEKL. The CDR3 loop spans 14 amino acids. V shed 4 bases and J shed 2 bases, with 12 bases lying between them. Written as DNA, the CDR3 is TGCGCCAGCAGCCCGAGGGACACAACCTACGAGCAGTACTTC. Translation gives CASSPRDTTYEQYF.

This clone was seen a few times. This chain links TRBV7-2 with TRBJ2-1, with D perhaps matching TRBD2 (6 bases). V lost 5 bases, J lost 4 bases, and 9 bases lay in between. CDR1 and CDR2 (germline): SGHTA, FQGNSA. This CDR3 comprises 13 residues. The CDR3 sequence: CASSESGYNEQFF. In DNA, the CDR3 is TGTGCCAGCAGCGAGAGCGGGTACAATGAGCAGTTCTTC.

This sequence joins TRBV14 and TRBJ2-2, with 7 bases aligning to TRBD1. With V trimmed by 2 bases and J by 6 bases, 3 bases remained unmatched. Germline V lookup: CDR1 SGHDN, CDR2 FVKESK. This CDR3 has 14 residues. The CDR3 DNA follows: TGTGCCAGCAGCCAACAGACAGGGTCCGGGGAGCTGTTTTTT. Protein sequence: CASSQQTGSGELFF.

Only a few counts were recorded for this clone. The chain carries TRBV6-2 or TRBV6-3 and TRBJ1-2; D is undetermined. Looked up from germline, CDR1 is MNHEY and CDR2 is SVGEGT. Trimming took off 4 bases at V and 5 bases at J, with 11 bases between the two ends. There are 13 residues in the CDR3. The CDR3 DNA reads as TGTGCCAGCAGTTCCGGGATCGGATATGGCTACACCTTC. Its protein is CASSSGIGYGYTF.

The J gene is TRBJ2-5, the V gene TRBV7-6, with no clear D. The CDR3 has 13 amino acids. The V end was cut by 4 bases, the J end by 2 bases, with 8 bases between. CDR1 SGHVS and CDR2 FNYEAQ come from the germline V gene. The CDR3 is CASSSRAQETQYF. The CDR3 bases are TGTGCCAGCAGCTCACGCGCACAAGAGACCCAGTACTTC. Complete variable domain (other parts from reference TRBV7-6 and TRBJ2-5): GAGVSQSPRYKVTKRGQDVALRCDPISGHVSLYWYRQALGQGPEFLTYFNYEAQQDKSGLPNDRFSAERPEGSISTLTIQRTEQRDSAMYRCASSSRAQETQYFGPGTRLLVL.

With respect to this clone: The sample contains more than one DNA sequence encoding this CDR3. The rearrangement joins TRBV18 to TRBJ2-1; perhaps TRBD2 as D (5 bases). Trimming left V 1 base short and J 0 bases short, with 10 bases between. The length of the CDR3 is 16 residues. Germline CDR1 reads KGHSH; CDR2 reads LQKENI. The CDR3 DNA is TGTGCCAGCTCACCACGTAGCGCGAGCTCCTACAATGAGCAGTTCTTC. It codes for CASSPRSASSYNEQFF.

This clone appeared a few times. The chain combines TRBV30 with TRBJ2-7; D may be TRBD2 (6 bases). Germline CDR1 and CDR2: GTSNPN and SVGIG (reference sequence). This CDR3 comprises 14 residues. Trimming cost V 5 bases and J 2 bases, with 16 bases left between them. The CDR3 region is CAWGVGGEAYEQYF. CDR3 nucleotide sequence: TGTGCCTGGGGGGTGGGGGGAGAAGCCTACGAGCAGTACTTC.